What follows describes a single T cell receptor beta chain. It lacks a known antigen. Nothing much larger sits one base from this clone, and base qualities are not available. This specimen belongs to a study of technical replicates of blood from several donors listed by TCRdb under 2017. V and J lose 7 bases and 0 bases, and a span of 15 bases separates them. CDR1 is given as SEHNR and CDR2 as FQNEAQ, both from the germline V gene (reference sequence). Spanning cysteine to phenylalanine, the CDR3 consists of 16 amino acids. Only the CDR3 DNA is retained, 48 bases long and in frame from the first base. Library preparation employed the immunoSEQ multiplex PCR assay. The clones in this table, taken by TCRdb from immuneACCESS, are in-frame only. Not every clone is retained; where verified, under half of the shortfall comes from an unresolved V gene, and the cause of the rest is unknown. The sample contains about 83,000 clones, roughly 94% of them found a single time. The ten largest clones represent 0.27% of the sample.

The chain was built from TRBV7-9 and TRBJ2-2, with a tentative D gene TRBD2 over 6 matching bases. Sequencing was carried out using T cells isolated from PBMCs. The receptor was derived from a human donor in good health. The bases are TGTGCCAGCATTGTTGCGGGACGCTCGAACACCGGGGAGCTGTTTTTT. Protein translation: CASIVAGRSNTGELFF.